This entry lists 6 T cell receptor beta chains sequenced from one sample in a study of Ad26.COV2.S vaccination and SARS-CoV-2 variants. Repertoires were generated with immunoSEQ multiplex PCR, while TCRdb's copy carries only in-frame clones and drops some. The sample holds 350,000 to 400,000 clones, approximately 90% seen once. The treatment: about 20 received Ad26.COV2.S at low or high dose, single or two shots; five or six received placebo; per-sample allocation not given. The samples date from day 63 after the first vaccine or placebo injection. Sequences were derived from peripheral blood, sampled in a trial of Ad26.COV2.S vaccine versus placebo. The receptors originated from a person between 18 and 65 years old who received the Ad26.COV2.S COVID-19 vaccine or a placebo.

The V call is TRBV6-5, the J call TRBJ2-3; 11 nucleotides align to TRBD2. The CDR3 is 15 amino acids. Germline V gene sequence: CDR1 MNHEY, CDR2 SVGAGI. V gave up 5 bases and J gave up 3 bases; unmatched junction bases: 4. The CDR3 region has the DNA TGTGCCAGCAGTCCGGGACTAGCGGTTACAGATACGCAGTATTTT. Amino acids: CASSPGLAVTDTQYF.

Only one count was recorded for this clone. This chain connects TRBV4-2 to TRBJ1-4; the D gene is possibly TRBD1 (5 bases). CDR3 length equals 16 residues. The V and J ends lost 1 base and 3 bases respectively, with 12 bases between them. The germline CDR1 and CDR2 sequences are LGHNA and YNFKEQ. The CDR3 here is CASSQGGRLSNEKLFF. CDR3 DNA sequence: TGTGCCAGCAGCCAAGGGGGCAGACTCTCTAATGAAAAACTGTTTTTT.

J is TRBJ2-7 and V is TRBV6-2 or TRBV6-3; D tentatively fits TRBD1 or TRBD2 (5 bases each). The germline gives CDR1 MNHEY, CDR2 SVGEGT. V shed 2 bases and J shed 2 bases, with 25 bases lying between them. The CDR3 covers 19 residues. CDR3 coding DNA: TGTGCCAGCAGTTACCGGGACCCCGGTTTTGTAACCCAAACCTACGAGCAGTACTTC. Protein sequence: CASSYRDPGFVTQTYEQYF.

This chain joins TRBV5-1 and TRBJ1-4; D gene ambiguous. The CDR3 contains 14 residues. With 1 base removed from V and 6 bases from J, the gap between germline ends came to 10 bases. From germline, CDR1 is SGHRS and CDR2 YFSETQ. CDR3 protein: CASSLSGIDEKLFF. CDR3 DNA sequence: TGCGCCAGCAGCTTGTCTGGGATCGATGAAAAACTGTTTTTT.

The chain joins TRBV7-2 to TRBJ2-3; D remains unclear. This CDR3 is 12 amino acids long. CDR1 and CDR2 (germline): SGHTA, FQGNSA. Trimming pared 5 bases from V and 6 bases from J, leaving 9 bases between. The CDR3 protein is CASSPIPDTQYF. Written as DNA, the CDR3 is TGTGCCAGCAGCCCAATCCCGGATACGCAGTATTTT.

The gene calls are TRBV7-2 and TRBJ1-4; D unresolved. Germline V gives CDR1 SGHTA, CDR2 FQGNSA. This CDR3 comprises 16 residues. Trimming left V 0 bases short and J 0 bases short, with 8 bases between. The CDR3 DNA sequence: TGTGCCAGCAGCTTAGCGTCGGATCCAACTAATGAAAAACTGTTTTTT. Translated: CASSLASDPTNEKLFF.